These 22 T cell receptor beta chains came from one sample sequenced in a study of identical twins. TCRdb used MiXCR to reprocess the 5' RACE reads, holding one entry per CDR3 protein. The table records more than 1.5 million distinct CDR3 sequences, 32% of them present only once. What was sequenced was cord blood. Receptors originate from a newborn girl in good health.

The table lists this clonotype with a few counts. This chain connects TRBV12-3 or TRBV12-4 to TRBJ2-1, with 8 bases fitting TRBD2. CDR3 length equals 15 residues. V was pared by 6 bases and J by 8 bases, with 12 bases of the junction left unmatched. The CDR3 spells CASRQGLVTVDEQFF. DNA for the CDR3: TGTGCCAGCAGGCAGGGACTAGTCACTGTCGATGAGCAGTTCTTC.

V gene TRBV20-1 combines with J gene TRBJ1-2; 7 bases are shared with TRBD1. The V gene end was trimmed by 3 bases and the J gene end by 5 bases; junction bases not matched to a gene: 6. This CDR3 spans 13 amino acids. The germline V gene has CDR1 DFQATT and CDR2 SNEGSKA (reference sequence). The CDR3 bases are TGCAGTGCTAGGAGGGACAGTCGGTATGGCTACACCTTC. Residues: CSARRDSRYGYTF.

The gene calls are TRBV20-1 and TRBJ2-1, with 10 bases aligning to TRBD2. Germline CDR1 and CDR2: DFQATT and SNEGSKA (reference sequence). The CDR3 is 13 residues long. With 7 bases clipped from V and 10 bases from J, the junction kept 10 bases outside the gene matches. The CDR3 DNA reads as TGCAGTGGACCGAGCGGGAGGGCCAGCGAGCAGTTCTTC. Amino acids: CSGPSGRASEQFF.

This clonotype was counted between two and nine times. V is TRBV10-3 and J is TRBJ2-4, with 9 bases aligning to TRBD2. The last part of the DNA fits TRBJ2-5 better; the J call may be wrong. Germline values: CDR1 ENHRY, CDR2 SYGVKD. The CDR3 covers 17 residues. The CDR3 here is CAISESGFRGGAKTQYF. The DNA of the CDR3 is TGTGCCATCAGTGAGTCCGGCTTCCGCGGGGGGGCCAAGACCCAGTACTTC.

The chain couples TRBV7-2 to TRBJ2-7; no firm D call. The V gene lost 5 bases and the J gene lost 3 bases, with 14 bases spanning the gap. Germline V gives CDR1 SGHTA, CDR2 FQGNSA. The CDR3 spans 14 residues. This CDR3 reads CASSPRNDYYEQYF. As DNA, the CDR3 is TGTGCCAGCAGCCCCCGGAACGATTACTACGAGCAGTACTTC.

The chain couples TRBV5-6 to TRBJ2-1; D possibly corresponds to TRBD2 (6 bases). CDR1 SGHDT and CDR2 YYEEEE come from the germline V gene. Deletions cut 9 bases from V and 6 bases from J, with 13 bases between. The CDR3 has 12 residues. The CDR3 region has the DNA TGTGCCACCGGGGGAAGTGGCAATGAGCAGTTCTTC. Translated, it gives CATGGSGNEQFF. The complete variable domain, with remaining parts taken from reference TRBV5-6 and TRBJ2-1, reads DAGVTQSPTHLIKTRGQQVTLRCSPKSGHDTVSWYQQALGQGPQFIFQYYEEEERQRGNFPDRFSGHQFPNYSSELNVNALLLGDSALYLCATGGSGNEQFFGPGTRLTVL.

The chain carries TRBV19 and TRBJ1-1; tentative D call: TRBD1 (5 bases). The germline V and J ends were trimmed by 3 bases and 8 bases, with 22 bases remaining between them. This CDR3 spans 16 amino acids. Per the germline V gene, CDR1 is LNHDA and CDR2 is SQIVND (reference sequence). This chain's CDR3 is CASSIWAGRERDEAFF. In DNA form, the CDR3 reads TGTGCCAGTAGTATCTGGGCAGGGAGGGAGAGAGACGAAGCTTTCTTT. Together with reference TRBV19 and TRBJ1-1, the CDR3 gives the full variable domain: DGGITQSPKYLFRKEGQNVTLSCEQNLNHDAMYWYRQDPGQGLRLIYYSQIVNDFQKGDIAEGYSVSREKKESFPLTVTSAQKNPTAFYLCASSIWAGRERDEAFFGQGTRLTVV.

This clonotype was seen a handful of times. The rearrangement links TRBV7-6 to TRBJ2-1; D possibly uses TRBD1 or TRBD2 (5 bases each). The CDR3 contains 13 residues. The germline CDR1 and CDR2 sequences are SGHVS and FNYEAQ. V lost 2 bases to trimming and J lost 13 bases, with 15 bases between them. In DNA, the CDR3 is TGTGCCAGCAGCTTAAGGGAACTAGGGGAACAGTTCTTC. Translated, it gives CASSLRELGEQFF.

This clonotype was picked up a small number of times. The V and J genes are TRBV9 and TRBJ2-4, with a tentative D call TRBD1 (6 bases). The CDR3 length is 18 residues. Trimming stripped 0 bases from V and 1 base from J, with 17 bases between. CDR1 SGDLS and CDR2 YYNGEE come from the germline V gene. The CDR3 DNA follows: TGTGCCAGCAGCGTAGAAGGTTGGGGGACATCGGCCAAAAACATTCAGTACTTC. It codes for CASSVEGWGTSAKNIQYF.

The chain couples TRBV5-1 to TRBJ2-1, with 12 bases matching TRBD2. Germline V gene sequence: CDR1 SGHRS, CDR2 YFSETQ. V shed 0 bases, J shed 6 bases, and the junction held 7 bases outside the gene matches. This CDR3 region has 17 residues. The chain's CDR3 is CASSLDPTSGRFNEQFF. The CDR3 nucleotides read TGCGCCAGCAGCTTGGACCCCACTAGCGGGAGGTTCAATGAGCAGTTCTTC.

This clonotype was recorded only once. The chain combines TRBV19 with TRBJ2-5, with no clear D. Germline V gene data show CDR1 as LNHDA and CDR2 as SQIVND (reference sequence). The CDR3 sequence is 9 residues long. V lost 10 bases, J lost 11 bases, and 11 bases lay in between. DNA for the CDR3: TGTGCCAACATCTACGGGCAGTACTTC. It specifies CANIYGQYF.

This clonotype was seen ten or more times. The chain recombines TRBV10-1 with TRBJ2-3, with a possible D match to TRBD1 (6 bases). CDR3 length: 14 amino acids. In germline, CDR1 is WNHNN, CDR2 SYGVQD (reference sequence). The ends were cut back, 2 bases at V and 3 bases at J, with 9 bases in the middle. As DNA, the CDR3 is TGCGCCAGCAGTGAGATGGGGGCAACAGATACGCAGTATTTT. Encoded protein: CASSEMGATDTQYF.

This clonotype occurred a few times. This chain joins TRBV11-3 and TRBJ2-1; D not resolved. The CDR3 runs to 13 residues. V lost 3 bases to trimming and J lost 8 bases, with 11 bases between them. The V gene's germline CDR1 is SGHNT and CDR2 YENEEA. The DNA for the CDR3 is TGTGCCAGCAGCTTTAAAGGGTGGCATGAGCAGTTCTTC. Translating it yields CASSFKGWHEQFF.

The CDR3 nucleotides read TGTGCCAGCGGCCCTGGGCAGGGGATGACAGATACGCAGTATTTT. Protein: CASGPGQGMTDTQYF. The V call is TRBV2, the J call TRBJ2-3, with D perhaps TRBD1 (6 bases). Per germline, CDR1 SNHLY and CDR2 FYNNEI. V shed 8 bases and J shed 3 bases, with 18 bases lying between them. The CDR3 is made up of 15 amino acids.

This clonotype came up once. The V and J genes are TRBV19 and TRBJ2-2, with TRBD2 identical over 7 bases. Trimming took 5 bases from V and 2 from J; bases not matched to a gene: 5. CDR3 size: 15 residues. Per germline, CDR1 LNHDA and CDR2 SQIVND (reference sequence). CDR3 coding DNA: TGTGCCAGTAGTCTGGGACTATACAACACCGGGGAGCTGTTTTTT. Translating it yields CASSLGLYNTGELFF. Variable domain in full (rest from reference TRBV19 and TRBJ2-2): DGGITQSPKYLFRKEGQNVTLSCEQNLNHDAMYWYRQDPGQGLRLIYYSQIVNDFQKGDIAEGYSVSREKKESFPLTVTSAQKNPTAFYLCASSLGLYNTGELFFGEGSRLTVL.

In DNA form, the CDR3 reads TGTGCCAGCCAGTCCGTCGGGGAGCTGTTTTTT. Translating gives CASQSVGELFF. The chain recombines TRBV6-5 with TRBJ2-2; D gene ambiguous. V lost 8 bases and J 7 bases, leaving 8 bases between the germline ends. From germline, CDR1 is MNHEY and CDR2 SVGAGI. The CDR3 spans 11 residues.

As to this clonotype: A single base separates this from a much larger clone, so it may be a read error. V gene TRBV6-5 combines with J gene TRBJ1-2; D uncertain. This CDR3 has 12 amino acids. CDR1 and CDR2 (germline): MNHEY, SVGAGI. The V end was cut by 9 bases, the J end by 1 base, with 9 bases between. The CDR3 nucleotides are TGTGCCAGGGTCAGCAGTAACTATGGCTACACCTTC. This gives the protein CARVSSNYGYTF.

The rearrangement uses TRBV7-2 and TRBJ2-3; 7 bases map to TRBD1. The germline V gene encodes CDR1 SGHTA and CDR2 FQGNSA. This CDR3 comprises 16 residues. Unmatched junction bases numbered 6, after V lost 1 base and J lost 2 bases. The CDR3 reads CASSLVSGQLTDTQYF. The CDR3 coding sequence is TGTGCCAGCAGCTTAGTTTCGGGACAGCTCACAGATACGCAGTATTTT.

The rearrangement links TRBV20-1 to TRBJ1-4; 8 nucleotides align to TRBD1. CDR3 size: 15 residues. The J segment lost 5 bases and the V segment lost 6 bases, leaving 11 bases of the junction unmatched. Germline assignment: CDR1 DFQATT and CDR2 SNEGSKA (reference sequence). CDR3 region: CSALGWTGPNEKLFF. Here the CDR3 DNA reads TGCAGTGCCCTAGGCTGGACAGGGCCCAATGAAAAACTGTTTTTT.

This clonotype showed up just a few times. V is TRBV19 and J is TRBJ1-4; D remains unclear. Between the trimmed V and J ends, which lost 3 bases and 0 bases, there was a span of 5 bases. The CDR3 loop spans 14 amino acids. Germline V gene sequence: CDR1 LNHDA, CDR2 SQIVND (reference sequence). CDR3 amino acids: CASSITATNEKLFF. For the CDR3, the DNA is TGTGCCAGTAGTATCACCGCAACTAATGAAAAACTGTTTTTT.

The chain recombines TRBV20-1 with TRBJ2-7, with D perhaps matching TRBD1 or TRBD2 (5 bases each). Germline V gene lookup returns CDR1 DFQATT and CDR2 SNEGSKA (reference sequence). The CDR3 length is 13 residues. Trimming shortened V by 3 bases and J by 5 bases, and 14 bases separated the two germline ends. The CDR3 DNA follows: TGCAGTGCTAGGGGACGAGGGGTCAACGAGCAGTACTTC. It yields the protein CSARGRGVNEQYF.

Comments on this clonotype: The junction does not match germline at one end; this may be a read error. The V gene is TRBV7-2, the J gene TRBJ2-5; D may be TRBD2 (5 bases). The CDR3 length is 17 residues. Germline V gene sequence: CDR1 SGHTA, CDR2 FQGNSA. The CDR3 loop is CASSLVIRSDLGEAQYF. CDR3 bases: TGTGCCAGCAGCTTAGTCATAAGGAGCGACCTGGGAGAGGCCCAGTACTTC.